This T cell receptor beta chain was profiled in a study of cytomegalovirus exposure and HLA in healthy donors. About the research overall: Within the Caucasian-associated ancestry cluster were roughly 81% of the 350 to 400 genotyped donors. Whole-study results and caveats: Being productive about 90% or about 30% of the time was typical of most TCR beta V segments in an earlier analysis. A later analysis by the authors found several of the most significant clusters apparently linked to common viral pathogens.

This clone was seen only a few times. What it binds is unknown. In the same sample, other DNA sequences code for this CDR3. This PCR relied on a set of 60 Vbeta primers and 13 Jbeta primers. The data were produced by immunoSEQ multiplex PCR, yet TCRdb's version contains in-frame clones alone and is incomplete. In the table there are around 110,000 clones, 74% of which are singletons. The source material was PBMCs. This clonotype was obtained from a man between 25 and 39 years old in good health and CMV-seropositive.

Written as DNA, the CDR3 is TGTGCCAGCAGCTTAGGGGGACAGGGCAATGAAAAACTGTTTTTT. It translates to CASSLGGQGNEKLFF. V and J are TRBV7-6 and TRBJ1-4; 9 nucleotides match TRBD1. The CDR3 contains 15 residues. The V segment lost 1 base and the J segment 5 bases; nucleotides outside the gene matches: 2. From germline, CDR1 is SGHVS and CDR2 FNYEAQ. Looking up the rest from reference TRBV7-6 and TRBJ1-4 gives the full variable domain: GAGVSQSPRYKVTKRGQDVALRCDPISGHVSLYWYRQALGQGPEFLTYFNYEAQQDKSGLPNDRFSAERPEGSISTLTIQRTEQRDSAMYRCASSLGGQGNEKLFFGSGTQLSVL.